This TCR beta chain was identified in a study of graft-versus-host responses after intestinal transplantation. Looking at the study overall: All recipients were transplanted with multivisceral, liver-intestinal, or isolated intestinal grafts. Study observations and caveats: Allograft clonal ratios (graft-versus-host to host-versus-graft) were high in patients who had graft-donor T cell macrochimerism.

Assay used: immunoSEQ multiplex PCR; TCRdb lists only in-frame clones, some missing. The top ten clones hold less than 0.45% of a sample with just over 70,000 clones, roughly 84% of them seen once. This CDR3 region has 18 residues. Comments on this clone: What it recognizes is unknown.

This sequence joins TRBV1 and TRBJ2-1; the tabulated D call, TRBD2, remains unverified against the DNA. TRBV1 counts as a pseudogene. The source was unstimulated CD4+ T cells sorted from spleen or lymph node cells, collected before transplant. This clonotype was obtained from a human donor who was the organ donor for an intestinal transplant. The CDR3 sequence is CTSSQAASGGYHYNEQFF. The CDR3 DNA reads TGCACCAGCAGCCAAGCGGCTAGCGGGGGGTATCACTACAATGAGCAGTTCTTC.